The next 6 T cell receptor beta chains were all read from a single sample in a study of cytomegalovirus exposure and HLA in healthy donors. The PCR used 60 Vbeta and 13 Jbeta primers. Libraries were prepared by immunoSEQ multiplex PCR; TCRdb keeps only in-frame clonotypes and omits some of them. This sample has about 160,000 clones, with 81% found just once. The source material was PBMCs. These receptors came from a woman in her 50s in good health and CMV-seronegative.

CDR3 loop: CASSLNIGTGGKNEQYF. CDR3 DNA sequence: TGTGCCAGCTCACTAAACATTGGGACAGGGGGGAAGAACGAGCAGTACTTC. The chain uses TRBV18 and TRBJ2-7; 11 nucleotides match TRBD1. CDR3 length: 17 residues. Unmatched junction bases numbered 13, after V lost 4 bases and J lost 5 bases. CDR1 and CDR2 (germline): KGHSH, LQKENI.

V gene TRBV27 combines with J gene TRBJ2-3, with 10 nucleotides matching TRBD2. Germline values: CDR1 MNHEY, CDR2 SMNVEV (reference sequence). CDR3 length: 14 residues. V shed 4 bases, J shed 5 bases, and the junction held 3 bases outside the gene matches. The CDR3 nucleotides are TGTGCCAGCAGTTCAAGCGGGAGGGGAGATACGCAGTATTTT. Translated, it gives CASSSSGRGDTQYF.

The J gene is TRBJ1-1, the V gene TRBV19; 8 bases match TRBD1. CDR1 and CDR2 from the germline V gene are LNHDA and SQIVND (reference sequence). V gave up 3 bases and J gave up 2 bases; unmatched junction bases: 8. This CDR3 has 16 amino acids. The CDR3 reads CASSIGTGKTNTEAFF. As DNA, the CDR3 is TGTGCCAGTAGTATCGGGACAGGAAAAACCAACACTGAAGCTTTCTTT.

The rearrangement links TRBV28 to TRBJ2-7, with D perhaps TRBD2 (6 bases). The germline gives CDR1 MDHEN, CDR2 SYDVKM. This CDR3 has 13 residues. V dropped 6 bases and J dropped 6 bases, with 15 bases sitting between them. The CDR3 DNA sequence: TGTGCCAGCAGCTCCCGAGGGGAGGTCGAGCAGTACTTC. It is translated as CASSSRGEVEQYF.

The chain couples TRBV7-9 to TRBJ1-1; the D gene is possibly TRBD1 (5 bases). V dropped 4 bases and J dropped 11 bases, with 17 bases sitting between them. This CDR3 spans 13 amino acids. CDR1 SEHNR and CDR2 FQNEAQ come from the germline V gene (reference sequence). Here the CDR3 reads CASSSGPRERAFF. The CDR3 DNA follows: TGTGCCAGCAGCTCAGGGCCAAGGGAAAGGGCTTTCTTT.

The J gene is TRBJ2-3, the V gene TRBV5-1; 7 bases match TRBD2. With 4 bases clipped from V and 3 bases from J, the junction kept 8 bases outside the gene matches. Looked up from germline, CDR1 is SGHRS and CDR2 is YFSETQ. The CDR3 sequence is 15 residues long. The CDR3 region has the DNA TGCGCCAGCAGCCAGGAGGGAGGGCGGACAGATACGCAGTATTTT. As protein: CASSQEGGRTDTQYF.